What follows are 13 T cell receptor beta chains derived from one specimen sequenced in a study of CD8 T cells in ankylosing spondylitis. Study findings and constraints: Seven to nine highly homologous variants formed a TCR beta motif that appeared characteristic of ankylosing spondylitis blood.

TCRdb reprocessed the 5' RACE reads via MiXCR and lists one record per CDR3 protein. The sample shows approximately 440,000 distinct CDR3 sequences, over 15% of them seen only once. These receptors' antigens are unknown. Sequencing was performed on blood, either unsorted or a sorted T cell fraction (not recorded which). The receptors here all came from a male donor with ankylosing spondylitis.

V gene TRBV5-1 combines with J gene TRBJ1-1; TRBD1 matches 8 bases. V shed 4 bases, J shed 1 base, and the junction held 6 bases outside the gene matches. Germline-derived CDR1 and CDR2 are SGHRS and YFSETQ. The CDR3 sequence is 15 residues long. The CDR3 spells CASSTSGTGNTEAFF. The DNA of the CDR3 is TGCGCCAGCAGCACCTCCGGGACAGGGAACACTGAAGCTTTCTTT.

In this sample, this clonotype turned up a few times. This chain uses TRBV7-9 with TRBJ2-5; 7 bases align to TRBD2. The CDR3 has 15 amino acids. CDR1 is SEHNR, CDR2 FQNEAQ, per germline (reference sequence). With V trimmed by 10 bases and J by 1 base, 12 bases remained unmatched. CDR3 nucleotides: TGTGCCACCATGAGGGCAGCGGGACTCCAAGAGACCCAGTACTTC. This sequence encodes CATMRAAGLQETQYF.

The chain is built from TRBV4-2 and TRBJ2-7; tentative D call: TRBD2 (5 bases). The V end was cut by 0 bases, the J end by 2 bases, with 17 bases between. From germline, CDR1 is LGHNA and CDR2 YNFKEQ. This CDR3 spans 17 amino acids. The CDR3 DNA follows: TGTGCCAGCAGCCAAGAGATGGCGGGCCTGGCGCCCTACGAGCAGTACTTC. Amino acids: CASSQEMAGLAPYEQYF.

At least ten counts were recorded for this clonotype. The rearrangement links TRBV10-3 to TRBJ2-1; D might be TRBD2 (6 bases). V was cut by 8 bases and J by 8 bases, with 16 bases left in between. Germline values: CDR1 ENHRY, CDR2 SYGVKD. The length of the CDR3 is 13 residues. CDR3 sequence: CAIRAGWGDEQFF. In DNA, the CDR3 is TGTGCCATCCGGGCGGGATGGGGTGATGAGCAGTTCTTC.

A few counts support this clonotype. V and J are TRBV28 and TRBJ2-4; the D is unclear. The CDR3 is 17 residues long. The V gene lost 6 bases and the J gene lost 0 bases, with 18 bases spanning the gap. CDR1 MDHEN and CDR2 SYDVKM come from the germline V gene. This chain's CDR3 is CASSSRKANIAKNIQYF. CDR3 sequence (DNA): TGTGCCAGCAGCAGCCGGAAGGCCAATATAGCCAAAAACATTCAGTACTTC.

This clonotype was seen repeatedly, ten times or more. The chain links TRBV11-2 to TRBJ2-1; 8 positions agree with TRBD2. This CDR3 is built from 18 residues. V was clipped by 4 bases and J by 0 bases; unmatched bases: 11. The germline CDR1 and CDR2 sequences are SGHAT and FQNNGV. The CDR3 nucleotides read TGTGCCAGCAGCTCCCGGGAGGGCTCCAAGAGCTCCTACAATGAGCAGTTCTTC. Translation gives CASSSREGSKSSYNEQFF. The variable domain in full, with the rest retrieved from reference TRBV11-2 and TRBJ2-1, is EAGVAQSPRYKIIEKRQSVAFWCNPISGHATLYWYQQILGQGPKLLIQFQNNGVVDDSQLPKDRFSAERLKGVDSTLKIQPAKLEDSAVYLCASSSREGSKSSYNEQFFGPGTRLTVL.

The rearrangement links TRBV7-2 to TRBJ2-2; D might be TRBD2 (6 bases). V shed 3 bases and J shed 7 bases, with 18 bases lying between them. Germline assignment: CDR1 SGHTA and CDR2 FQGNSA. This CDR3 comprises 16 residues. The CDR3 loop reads CASSLEGPKVIGELFF. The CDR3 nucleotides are TGTGCCAGCAGCTTGGAGGGGCCAAAGGTCATCGGGGAGCTGTTTTTT.

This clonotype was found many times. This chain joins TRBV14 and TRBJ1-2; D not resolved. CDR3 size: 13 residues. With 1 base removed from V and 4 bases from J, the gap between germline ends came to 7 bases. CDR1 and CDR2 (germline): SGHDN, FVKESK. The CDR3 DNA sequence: TGTGCCAGCAGCCAAGCGAGGTCCTATGGCTACACCTTC. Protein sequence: CASSQARSYGYTF. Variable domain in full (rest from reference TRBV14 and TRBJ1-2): EAGVTQFPSHSVIEKGQTVTLRCDPISGHDNLYWYRRVMGKEIKFLLHFVKESKQDESGMPNNRFLAERTGGTYSTLKVQPAELEDSGVYFCASSQARSYGYTFGSGTRLTVV.

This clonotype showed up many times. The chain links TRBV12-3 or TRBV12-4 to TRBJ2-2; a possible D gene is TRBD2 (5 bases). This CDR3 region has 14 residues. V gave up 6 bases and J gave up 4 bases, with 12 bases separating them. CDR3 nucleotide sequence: TGTGCCAGCAGCCGCCAGGCGGGCACCGGGGAGCTGTTTTTT. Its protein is CASSRQAGTGELFF.

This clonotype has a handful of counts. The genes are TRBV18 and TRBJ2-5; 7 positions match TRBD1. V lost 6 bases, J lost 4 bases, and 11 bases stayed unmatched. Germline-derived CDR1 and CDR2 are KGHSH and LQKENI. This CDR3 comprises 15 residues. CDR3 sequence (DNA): TGTGCCAGCTCGCGACTCGGACAGGTTGGAGAGACCCAGTACTTC. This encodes CASSRLGQVGETQYF.

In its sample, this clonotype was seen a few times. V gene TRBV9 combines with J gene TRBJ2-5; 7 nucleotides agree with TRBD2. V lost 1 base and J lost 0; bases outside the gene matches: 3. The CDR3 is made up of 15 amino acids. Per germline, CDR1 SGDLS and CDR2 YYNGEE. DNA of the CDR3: TGTGCCAGCAGCGTAAACGGGAGGAACCAAGAGACCCAGTACTTC. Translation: CASSVNGRNQETQYF.

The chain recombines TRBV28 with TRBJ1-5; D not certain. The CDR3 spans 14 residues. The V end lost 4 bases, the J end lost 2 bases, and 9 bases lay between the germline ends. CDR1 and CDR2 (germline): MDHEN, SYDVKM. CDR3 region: CASSWKWGNQPQHF. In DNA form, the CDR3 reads TGTGCCAGCAGTTGGAAATGGGGCAATCAGCCCCAGCATTTT.

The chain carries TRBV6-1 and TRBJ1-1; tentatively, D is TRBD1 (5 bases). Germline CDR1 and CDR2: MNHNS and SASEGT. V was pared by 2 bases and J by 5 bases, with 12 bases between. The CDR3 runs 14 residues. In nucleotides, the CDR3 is TGTGCCAGCAGTGAAACAGGTGGAGAGACTGAAGCTTTCTTT. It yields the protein CASSETGGETEAFF.